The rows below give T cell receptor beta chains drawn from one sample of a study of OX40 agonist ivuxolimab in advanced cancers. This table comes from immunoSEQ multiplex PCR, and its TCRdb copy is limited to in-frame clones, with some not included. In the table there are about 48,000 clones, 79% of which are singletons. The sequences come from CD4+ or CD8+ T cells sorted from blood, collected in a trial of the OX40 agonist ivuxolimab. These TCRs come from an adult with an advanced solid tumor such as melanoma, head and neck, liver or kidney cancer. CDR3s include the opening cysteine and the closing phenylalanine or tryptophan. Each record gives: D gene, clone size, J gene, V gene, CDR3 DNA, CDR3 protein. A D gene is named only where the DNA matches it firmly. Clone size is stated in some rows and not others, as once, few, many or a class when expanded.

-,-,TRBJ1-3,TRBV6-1,TGTGCCAGCAGTGAAGGTTGTGGGGCCTCTGGAAACACCATATATTTT,CASSEGCGASGNTIYF
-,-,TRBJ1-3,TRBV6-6,TGTGCCAGCAGATCGACAGATTCTGGAAACACCATATATTTT,CASRSTDSGNTIYF
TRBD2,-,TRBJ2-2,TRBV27,TGTGCCACCAGAACCCTGGGACTAGCGGGGGGCCTACACACCGGGGAGCTGTTTTTT,CATRTLGLAGGLHTGELFF
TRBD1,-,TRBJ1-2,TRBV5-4,TGTGCCAGCAGCCTAACAGGGGCGGGCTATGGCTACACCTTC,CASSLTGAGYGYTF
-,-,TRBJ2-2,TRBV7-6,TGTGCCAGCAGCGCGGGACCATCGAACACCGGGGAGCTGTTTTTT,CASSAGPSNTGELFF
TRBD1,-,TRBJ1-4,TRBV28,TGTGCCAGCAGTTTGCGACAGGGCTTTGAAAAACTGTTTTTT,CASSLRQGFEKLFF
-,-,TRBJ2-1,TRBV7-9,TGTGCCAGCAGCCAGAGGGGGAGCTCCTACAATGAGCAGTTCTTC,CASSQRGSSYNEQFF
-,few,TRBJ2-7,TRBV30,TGTGCCTGGAGTAAGCCAGGGTTTAGTTCTCGCTCCTACGAGCAGTACTTC,CAWSKPGFSSRSYEQYF
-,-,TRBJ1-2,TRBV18,TGTGCCAGCTCAGCTCAGCGAGGGGGGGACGGCTACACCTTC,CASSAQRGGDGYTF
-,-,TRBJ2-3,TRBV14,TGTGCCAGCAGCCTCAACTGGGGTGCAGATACGCAGTATTTT,CASSLNWGADTQYF
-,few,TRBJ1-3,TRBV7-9,TGTGCCAGCAGTTTTACCGGGACTCTCAACTCTGGAAACACCATATATTTT,CASSFTGTLNSGNTIYF
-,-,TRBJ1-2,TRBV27,TGTGCCAGCAGTGGTCGGGCGACCTATGGCTACACCTTC,CASSGRATYGYTF
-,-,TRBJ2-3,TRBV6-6,TGTGCCAGCAGTATAACACAGAGCACAGATACGCAGTATTTT,CASSITQSTDTQYF
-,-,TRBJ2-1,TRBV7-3,TGTGCCAGCAGCCCAGGGTTCGCTAGGTCCCGAGATGAGCAGTTCTTC,CASSPGFARSRDEQFF
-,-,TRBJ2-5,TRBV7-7,TGTGCTAGCAGCTTATACGGAAACGACGAGACCCAGTACTTC,CASSLYGNDETQYF
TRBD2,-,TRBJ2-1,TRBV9,TGTGCCAGCAGCGTAGAGGTGCGGGGGGCAGGAGAGCAGTTCTTC,CASSVEVRGAGEQFF
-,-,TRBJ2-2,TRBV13,TGTGCCAGCAAAACATACAGGGCCCGGGGAGGGGAGCTGTTTTTT,CASKTYRARGGELFF
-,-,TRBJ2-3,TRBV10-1,TGCGCCACCCCCCCAGGTGGCGGGACCAGCACAGATACGCAGTATTTT,CATPPGGGTSTDTQYF
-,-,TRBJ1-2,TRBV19,TGTGCCAGTAGTATAGATGGAAAGGCAGCCGGCGGCTACACCTTC,CASSIDGKAAGGYTF
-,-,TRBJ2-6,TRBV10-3,TGTGCCATCAATCCTGGAGGCGGGTTCGTCCTGACTTTC,CAINPGGGFVLTF
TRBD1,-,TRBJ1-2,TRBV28,TGTGCCAGCAGTCCCGGGACAGGGGGAGTAAAAGGCTACACCTTC,CASSPGTGGVKGYTF
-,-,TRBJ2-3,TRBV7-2,TGTGCCAGCAGCTTAGGAATAGGGGATACGCAGTATTTT,CASSLGIGDTQYF
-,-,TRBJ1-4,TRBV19,TGTGCCAGCGATATGCCGGGATCGAATGAAAAACTGTTTTTT,CASDMPGSNEKLFF
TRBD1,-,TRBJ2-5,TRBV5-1,TGCGCCAGCAGCTTGGGGGGACAGGGGCCGGAGACCCAGTACTTC,CASSLGGQGPETQYF
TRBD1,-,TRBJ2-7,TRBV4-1,TGCGCCAGCAGCCAGCGAGGGACAGTGAGTACCTACGAGCAGTACTTC,CASSQRGTVSTYEQYF
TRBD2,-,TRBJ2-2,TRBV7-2,TGTGCCAGCAGCTTCCGCGGGGGGGCGAACACCGGGGAGCTGTTTTTT,CASSFRGGANTGELFF
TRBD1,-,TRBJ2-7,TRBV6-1,TGTGCCAGCCTCCCAGGGGGAAATGTATACGAGCAGTACTTC,CASLPGGNVYEQYF
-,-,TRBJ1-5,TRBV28,TGTGCCAGCAAACAAATGCAGAGACCTGATCAGCCCCAGCATTTT,CASKQMQRPDQPQHF
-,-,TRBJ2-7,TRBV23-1,TGCGCCAGATCTAGTGACAGCTACGAGCAGTACTTC,CARSSDSYEQYF